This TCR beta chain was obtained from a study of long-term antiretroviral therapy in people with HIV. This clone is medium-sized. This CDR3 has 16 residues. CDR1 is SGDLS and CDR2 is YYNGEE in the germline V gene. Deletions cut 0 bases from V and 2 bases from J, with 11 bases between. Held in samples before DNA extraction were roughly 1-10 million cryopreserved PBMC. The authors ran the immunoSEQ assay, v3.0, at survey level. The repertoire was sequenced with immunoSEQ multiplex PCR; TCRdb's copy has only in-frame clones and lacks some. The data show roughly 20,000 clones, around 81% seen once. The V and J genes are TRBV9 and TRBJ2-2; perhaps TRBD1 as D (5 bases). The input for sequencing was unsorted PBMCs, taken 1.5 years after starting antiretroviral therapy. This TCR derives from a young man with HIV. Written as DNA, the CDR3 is TGTGCCAGCAGCGTAGTGGCAGGGTTTAACACCGGGGAGCTGTTTTTT. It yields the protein CASSVVAGFNTGELFF. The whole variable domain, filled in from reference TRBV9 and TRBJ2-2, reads DSGVTQTPKHLITATGQRVTLRCSPRSGDLSVYWYQQSLDQGLQFLIQYYNGEERAKGNILERFSAQQFPDLHSELNLSSLELGDSALYFCASSVVAGFNTGELFFGEGSRLTVL.